This T cell receptor beta chain was captured in a study of T cell responses to AZD1222 COVID-19 vaccine. This clone was counted between two and nine times. The antigen is not known. Trimming stripped 0 bases from V and 4 bases from J, with 16 bases between. This CDR3 contains 16 residues. Looked up from germline, CDR1 is SGHKS and CDR2 is YYEKEE (reference sequence). Sequencing used immunoSEQ multiplex PCR; TCRdb keeps in-frame clones, though not all of them. This sample has about 120,000 clones, with more than 85% found just once. Study-wide findings and caveats: Spike as a whole was targeted by vaccine-associated CD4 TCRs, dominant at 160-218 and 743-854. Without day 14 samples, only post-peak T cell repertoires were studied.

The sample in question was peripheral blood, obtained on day 0 of AZD1222 vaccination. The chain is built from TRBV5-5 and TRBJ1-1, with D uncertain. The TCR comes from an adult in good health. CDR3 residues: CASSLGAFSLGTEAFF. CDR3 DNA: TGTGCCAGCAGCTTGGGAGCCTTTTCATTGGGCACTGAAGCTTTCTTT.